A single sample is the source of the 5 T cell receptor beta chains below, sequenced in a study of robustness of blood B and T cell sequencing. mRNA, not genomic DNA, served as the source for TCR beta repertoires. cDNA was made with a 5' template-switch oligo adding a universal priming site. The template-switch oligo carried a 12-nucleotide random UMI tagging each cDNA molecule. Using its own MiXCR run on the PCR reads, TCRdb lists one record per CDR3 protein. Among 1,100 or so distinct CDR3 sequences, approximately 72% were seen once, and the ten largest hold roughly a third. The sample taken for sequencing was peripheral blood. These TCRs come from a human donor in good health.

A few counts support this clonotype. The CDR3 DNA reads TGTGCCAGCAGCCTCCGGGACAGTGACTACAATGAGCAGTTCTTC. It yields the protein CASSLRDSDYNEQFF. The V call is TRBV6-1, the J call TRBJ2-1; 7 nucleotides agree with TRBD1. CDR1 and CDR2 from the germline V gene are MNHNS and SASEGT. The J segment lost 3 bases and the V segment lost 6 bases, leaving 8 bases of the junction unmatched. CDR3 size: 15 residues.

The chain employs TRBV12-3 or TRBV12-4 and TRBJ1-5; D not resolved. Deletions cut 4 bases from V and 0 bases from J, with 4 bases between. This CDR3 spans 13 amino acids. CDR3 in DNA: TGTGCCAGCAGTTCGAGTAGCAATCAGCCCCAGCATTTT. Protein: CASSSSSNQPQHF.

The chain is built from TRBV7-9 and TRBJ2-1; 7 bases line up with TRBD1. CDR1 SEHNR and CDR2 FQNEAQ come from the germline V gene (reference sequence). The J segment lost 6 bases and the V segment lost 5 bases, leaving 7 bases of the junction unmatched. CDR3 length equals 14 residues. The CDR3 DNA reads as TGTGCCAGCAGCGCGTCGACAGGGATCAATGAGCAGTTCTTC. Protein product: CASSASTGINEQFF.

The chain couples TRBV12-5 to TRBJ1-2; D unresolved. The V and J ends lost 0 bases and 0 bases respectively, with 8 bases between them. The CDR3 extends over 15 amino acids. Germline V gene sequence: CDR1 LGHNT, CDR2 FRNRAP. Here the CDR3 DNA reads TGTGCTAGTGGTTTGGTAGTGTCTTCTAACTATGGCTACACCTTC. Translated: CASGLVVSSNYGYTF.

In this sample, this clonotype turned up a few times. Here the CDR3 DNA reads TGCGCCAGCAGTGGACAAAGCAATGAAGCTTTCTTT. This translates into CASSGQSNEAFF. This chain links TRBV10-2 with TRBJ1-1, with D unclear. There are 12 residues in the CDR3. The germline V gene has CDR1 WSHSY and CDR2 SAAADI. The V gene lost 4 bases and the J gene lost 7 bases, with 10 bases spanning the gap.